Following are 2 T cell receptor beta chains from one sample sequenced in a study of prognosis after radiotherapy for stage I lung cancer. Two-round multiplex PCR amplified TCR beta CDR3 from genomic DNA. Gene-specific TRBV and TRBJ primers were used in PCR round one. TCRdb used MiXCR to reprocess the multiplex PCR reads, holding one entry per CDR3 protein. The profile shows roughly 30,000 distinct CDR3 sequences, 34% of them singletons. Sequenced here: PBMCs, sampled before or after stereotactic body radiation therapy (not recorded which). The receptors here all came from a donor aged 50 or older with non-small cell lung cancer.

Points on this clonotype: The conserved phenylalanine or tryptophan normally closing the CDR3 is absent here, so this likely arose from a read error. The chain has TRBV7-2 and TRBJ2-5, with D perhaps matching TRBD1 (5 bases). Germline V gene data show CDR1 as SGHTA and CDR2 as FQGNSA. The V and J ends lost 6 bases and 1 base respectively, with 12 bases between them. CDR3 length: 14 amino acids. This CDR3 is CASSSTGLQETQYI. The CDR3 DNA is TGTGCCAGCAGTTCAACAGGTCTCCAAGAGACCCAGTACATC.

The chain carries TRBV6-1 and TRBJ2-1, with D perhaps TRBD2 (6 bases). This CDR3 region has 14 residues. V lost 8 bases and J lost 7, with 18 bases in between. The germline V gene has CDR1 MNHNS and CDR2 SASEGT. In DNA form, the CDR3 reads TGTGCCAGCGTCCCCGGAGGGCCAAGGAATGAGCAGTTCTTC. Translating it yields CASVPGGPRNEQFF.